These T cell receptor beta chains were read from a single sample in a study of cytomegalovirus exposure and HLA in healthy donors. The method was immunoSEQ multiplex PCR; TCRdb's version includes in-frame clones alone and lacks a portion of them. This sample carries about 170,000 clones, roughly 78% of them seen once, and the ten largest clones take 7% to 7.5%. Sequencing was done on a sample of PBMCs. Receptors originate from a man aged 35 to 55 in good health and CMV-seropositive. Both conserved end residues are part of each CDR3. The D gene is left open where the match is weak. Size values are once, few and many counts, or a class for expanded clones, and some rows have none.

clone size	D gene	J gene	V gene	CDR3 protein	CDR3 DNA
.	.	TRBJ1-3	TRBV6-1	CASRQTGNGNTIYF	TGTGCCAGCAGGCAAACAGGGAACGGAAACACCATATATTTT
.	.	TRBJ1-2	TRBV2	CASRRGGILTYGYTF	TGTGCCAGCAGACGGGGCGGGATCCTTACCTATGGCTACACCTTC
.	.	TRBJ2-3	TRBV10-3	CAISESGAGDSDTQYF	TGTGCCATCAGTGAGTCAGGGGCAGGGGATTCAGATACGCAGTATTTT
.	.	TRBJ2-1	TRBV15	CATSSDRYNEQFF	TGTGCCACCAGCAGCGACAGATACAATGAGCAGTTCTTC
.	.	TRBJ2-5	TRBV4-1	CASSQSGRPQETQYF	TGCGCCAGCAGCCAAAGCGGGCGGCCCCAAGAGACCCAGTACTTC
.	.	TRBJ2-7	TRBV4-3	CASSQEARDYEQYF	TGCGCCAGCAGCCAAGAAGCCAGGGACTACGAGCAGTACTTC
many	.	TRBJ1-4	TRBV21-1	CASSKVKGLNLLNEKLFF	TGTGCCAGCAGCAAAGTCAAAGGACTAAACCTACTTAATGAAAAACTGTTTTTT
.	.	TRBJ2-7	TRBV7-2	CASSPSGYEQYF	TGTGCCAGCAGCCCCTCAGGCTACGAGCAGTACTTC
.	TRBD1	TRBJ2-5	TRBV7-3	CASSPAGTGVEGTQYF	TGTGCCAGCAGCCCGGCCGGGACAGGGGTCGAGGGGACCCAGTACTTC
few	.	TRBJ1-2	TRBV25-1	CASSDTFDDTNYGYTF	TGTGCCAGCAGTGACACGTTCGACGACACTAACTATGGCTACACCTTC
.	TRBD1	TRBJ1-2	TRBV5-1	CASSLGRQGKSYTF	TGCGCCAGCAGCTTGGGCCGACAGGGAAAGAGCTACACCTTC
.	TRBD1	TRBJ1-3	TRBV13	CASSLRGRGNTIYF	TGTGCCAGCAGCTTAAGGGGGCGCGGAAACACCATATATTTT
.	TRBD1	TRBJ1-1	TRBV7-6	CASSSTGARTEAFF	TGTGCCAGCAGCTCGACAGGGGCGAGAACTGAAGCTTTCTTT